The 12 T cell receptor beta chains in this list originate from one sample, sequenced in a study of blood T cell repertoires in COVID-19. The assay was immunoSEQ multiplex PCR, and TCRdb's table has in-frame clones only and misses some. There are approximately 400,000 clones in the sample; 80% to 90% occur only once, and 1% to 1.5% lies in the top ten. The sequenced sample consisted of peripheral blood. The receptors shown here come from a man in his forties with acute or convalescent COVID-19.

A word on this clone: The sample has other DNA sequences that encode this CDR3 too. The chain has TRBV4-3 and TRBJ1-1; 7 positions agree with TRBD1. The germline CDR1 and CDR2 sequences are LGHNA and YSLEER. CDR3 length: 14 residues. The V segment lost 2 bases and the J segment 5 bases; nucleotides outside the gene matches: 5. For the CDR3, the DNA is TGCGCCAGCAGCCAATCAGGGGGATGGACTGAAGCTTTCTTT. Encoded protein: CASSQSGGWTEAFF.

V gene TRBV2 combines with J gene TRBJ2-2; 12 bases are a match to TRBD2. The germline CDR1 and CDR2 sequences are SNHLY and FYNNEI. The CDR3 runs 16 residues. The ends lost 3 bases at V and 6 bases at J; junction bases unmatched: 5. The CDR3 nucleotides read TGTGCCAGCAGTGAGTGGCTAGCGGGAGGGGCCGGGGAGCTGTTTTTT. Encoded protein: CASSEWLAGGAGELFF. Full variable domain (outside the CDR3, taken from reference TRBV2 and TRBJ2-2): EPEVTQTPSHQVTQMGQEVILRCVPISNHLYFYWYRQILGQKVEFLVSFYNNEISEKSEIFDDQFSVERPDGSNFTLKIRSTKLEDSAMYFCASSEWLAGGAGELFFGEGSRLTVL.

V usage is TRBV7-2 and J usage is TRBJ2-7; 9 bases are a match to TRBD1. The V and J ends lost 4 bases and 4 bases, in that order; junction bases with no gene match: 14. Germline V gene data show CDR1 as SGHTA and CDR2 as FQGNSA. This CDR3 has 17 residues. DNA of the CDR3: TGTGCCAGCAGCTCGGGACAGGGTCTAATATCGGGGTACGAGCAGTACTTC. Protein: CASSSGQGLISGYEQYF.

V gene TRBV19 combines with J gene TRBJ2-2; 11 bases line up with TRBD2. This CDR3 has 19 residues. Looked up from germline, CDR1 is LNHDA and CDR2 is SQIVND (reference sequence). V was clipped by 3 bases and J by 3 bases; unmatched bases: 12. The CDR3 loop reads CASSMLTSGAVRDTGELFF. The CDR3 DNA sequence: TGTGCCAGTAGTATGCTGACTAGCGGGGCAGTTCGGGACACCGGGGAGCTGTTTTTT.

The V gene is TRBV10-3, the J gene TRBJ2-3; TRBD1 is a possible D gene (5 bases). Germline V lookup: CDR1 ENHRY, CDR2 SYGVKD. The CDR3 runs 13 residues. V lost 5 bases, J lost 7 bases, and 13 bases lay in between. CDR3 DNA: TGTGCCATCAGTTCGGATGGGGCCTATACGCAGTATTTT. As protein: CAISSDGAYTQYF.

The chain has TRBV30 and TRBJ1-1; a weak D match, TRBD1 (5 bases). Germline values: CDR1 GTSNPN, CDR2 SVGIG (reference sequence). Trimming left V 6 bases short and J 7 bases short, with 15 bases between. The CDR3 length is 12 residues. CDR3 loop: CACHDRLVEAFF. The CDR3 DNA sequence: TGTGCCTGTCACGACAGACTAGTTGAAGCTTTCTTT.

This chain connects TRBV19 to TRBJ1-1; 8 nucleotides match TRBD1. The CDR3 contains 13 residues. CDR1 is LNHDA, CDR2 SQIVND, per germline (reference sequence). Losses at the gene ends were 7 bases for V and 5 bases for J; bases not matched to a gene: 6. CDR3 in DNA: TGTGCCAGTAATCCCCGACAGGGGACTGAAGCTTTCTTT. This encodes CASNPRQGTEAFF.

The chain links TRBV2 to TRBJ2-7; TRBD1 aligns across 11 bases. Germline CDR1 and CDR2: SNHLY and FYNNEI. The length of the CDR3 is 16 residues. With V trimmed by 7 bases and J by 3 bases, 11 bases remained unmatched. CDR3 amino acids: CASKDGDRGIGYEQYF. CDR3 nucleotides: TGTGCCAGCAAAGATGGGGACAGGGGGATCGGCTACGAGCAGTACTTC.

The V gene is TRBV6-6, the J gene TRBJ2-3; TRBD2 agrees at 11 bases. The CDR3 sequence is 13 residues long. In germline, CDR1 is MNHNY, CDR2 SVGAGI (reference sequence). The V and J ends lost 7 bases and 7 bases, in that order; junction bases with no gene match: 4. CDR3 bases: TGTGCCAGCACCGGGACTAGCGGATATACGCAGTATTTT. This codes for CASTGTSGYTQYF.

The chain uses TRBV9 and TRBJ2-3, with 11 bases matching TRBD2. J gave up 2 bases and V 4 bases, and 6 bases lay outside the gene matches. Germline V gene data show CDR1 as SGDLS and CDR2 as YYNGEE. The CDR3 spans 16 residues. The CDR3 sequence: CASSTGTSGDTDTQYF. In DNA form, the CDR3 reads TGTGCCAGCAGCACAGGGACTAGCGGAGACACAGATACGCAGTATTTT.

The rearrangement links TRBV7-8 to TRBJ2-7; D might be TRBD1 (6 bases). Germline CDR1 reads SGHVS; CDR2 reads FQNEAQ. This CDR3 has 16 residues. Between the trimmed V and J ends, which lost 2 bases and 1 base, there was a span of 15 bases. The DNA of the CDR3 is TGTGCCAGCAGCTTACCACCGGGACACCGATCCTACGAGCAGTACTTC. Amino acids: CASSLPPGHRSYEQYF. Full variable domain (outside the CDR3, taken from reference TRBV7-8 and TRBJ2-7): GAGVSQSPRYKVAKRGQDVALRCDPISGHVSLFWYQQALGQGPEFLTYFQNEAQLDKSGLPSDRFFAERPEGSVSTLKIQRTQQEDSAVYLCASSLPPGHRSYEQYFGPGTRLTVT.

V is TRBV12-3 or TRBV12-4 and J is TRBJ1-4, with D tentatively TRBD1 (5 bases). Trimming took off 5 bases at V and 7 bases at J, with 11 bases between the two ends. The CDR3 is 13 residues long. The CDR3 DNA sequence: TGTGCCAGCAGTAACATCAGGGTTGAAAAACTGTTTTTT. The encoded protein is CASSNIRVEKLFF.